Listed below are T cell receptor beta chains from one sample, sequenced in a study of cytomegalovirus exposure and HLA in healthy donors. Libraries were prepared by immunoSEQ multiplex PCR; TCRdb keeps only in-frame clonotypes and omits some of them. The sample has 70,000 to 90,000 clones, 65% to 75% seen once. Sample: PBMCs. Every receptor here comes from a man aged 55 to 70 in good health and CMV-seronegative. Both conserved end residues are part of each CDR3. D genes are given only for firm matches. The size of a clone is reported for some rows only, either as once, few or many, or as a class for expanded clones.

DNA,CDR3,size,D,J,V
TGCAGTGCCGCGTCGGAGACCCAGTACTTC,CSAASETQYF,NA,NA,TRBJ2-5,TRBV20-1
TGCGCCAGCAGCCCCCTGGAGGGGGGGACCGGGGAGCTGTTTTTT,CASSPLEGGTGELFF,NA,NA,TRBJ2-2,TRBV5-1
TGTGCCAGCAGTTTGGTACGTCAGACCTACGAGCAGTACTTC,CASSLVRQTYEQYF,NA,NA,TRBJ2-7,TRBV6-1
TGTGCTAGCAGCTTATTAAGGGAGGATACGCAGTATTTT,CASSLLREDTQYF,NA,NA,TRBJ2-3,TRBV7-7
TGTGCCAGCAGCGTAGGGTCAGAAGAGACCCAGTACTTC,CASSVGSEETQYF,NA,NA,TRBJ2-5,TRBV9
TGTGCCAGCAGCTCATTAACGGGGGACGGGGAGACCCAGTACTTC,CASSSLTGDGETQYF,NA,NA,TRBJ2-5,TRBV13
TGTGCCTGGAGTGCTACGGGGGGGCCGGAAGAGACCCAGTACTTC,CAWSATGGPEETQYF,NA,TRBD2,TRBJ2-5,TRBV30
TGTGCCAGCAGCTTGGTTCCAGGGGAAAATTATGGCTACACCTTC,CASSLVPGENYGYTF,NA,NA,TRBJ1-2,TRBV5-6
TGTGCCAGCAGTCCTTTGTGGGCCGGAGATACGCAGTATTTT,CASSPLWAGDTQYF,NA,NA,TRBJ2-3,TRBV6-1
TGTGCCAGCAGCCCTAGAGCCACGAACACTGAAGCTTTCTTT,CASSPRATNTEAFF,NA,NA,TRBJ1-1,TRBV7-9
TGTGCCAGCAGCCTGGACAGGGGCTACACCTTC,CASSLDRGYTF,many,TRBD1,TRBJ1-2,TRBV5-6
TGTTCCAGCAGCTTAAATCCACCGGGGGGCACAGATACGCAGTATTTT,CSSSLNPPGGTDTQYF,NA,NA,TRBJ2-3,TRBV7-9
TGTGCCAGCAGCTTAAGGACAGGGGATCGAACCGGGGAGCTGTTTTTT,CASSLRTGDRTGELFF,NA,TRBD1,TRBJ2-2,TRBV7-3
TGTGCCAGCAGCATCGGGACTAGCGGGCCCCGTGGAGATACGCAGTATTTT,CASSIGTSGPRGDTQYF,NA,TRBD2,TRBJ2-3,TRBV5-8
TGTGCCAGCAGGGACAGGGAGAACACTGAAGCTTTCTTT,CASRDRENTEAFF,few,TRBD1,TRBJ1-1,TRBV2
TGCGCCAGCAGCTCAGGACAGGGCCCCGCGGAGACCCAGTACTTC,CASSSGQGPAETQYF,NA,TRBD1,TRBJ2-5,TRBV5-1
TGTGCCAGCAGAGTGACAGGGGCGCACATTGAAAAACTGTTTTTT,CASRVTGAHIEKLFF,NA,TRBD1,TRBJ1-4,TRBV27
TGTGCCAGTTCCGACAGTGATCAGCCCCAGCATTTT,CASSDSDQPQHF,NA,NA,TRBJ1-5,TRBV19
TGTGCCAGCTCACCCCAGCAGGGGGCAGATACGCAGTATTTT,CASSPQQGADTQYF,NA,TRBD1,TRBJ2-3,TRBV18
TGCGCCAGCAGCCGGGACAGCAACACCGGGGAGCTGTTTTTT,CASSRDSNTGELFF,NA,TRBD1,TRBJ2-2,TRBV5-1
TGCGCCAGCAGCCGCCAGCGGGGGGGCCTGGAGACCCAGTACTTC,CASSRQRGGLETQYF,NA,TRBD2,TRBJ2-5,TRBV4-1
TGTGCCAGCAGTCAGGGGCCCACTGAAGCTTTCTTT,CASSQGPTEAFF,NA,NA,TRBJ1-1,TRBV27
TGTGCCAGCAGTTCCCTCACGGGGGGAGTTCAAGCTTTCTTT,CASSSLTGGVQAFF,NA,NA,TRBJ1-1,TRBV28
TGTGCCAGTAGGGGAGGGGAGCGGGGTCGAGGAGAGACCCAGTACTTC,CASRGGERGRGETQYF,NA,TRBD2,TRBJ2-5,TRBV19